The T cell receptor beta chain under discussion was sequenced for a study of regulatory T cells in long-lasting Graves disease. Study-wide context: A definition of persistent Graves' disease required over 5 years of antithyroid drugs plus positive TSH receptor antibodies.

TCR beta libraries were built with iRepertoire HTBI primers and Arm-PCR of CDR3 regions. TCRdb recomputed calls from the multiplex PCR reads with MiXCR, one row per CDR3 protein. The repertoire holds about 430,000 distinct CDR3 sequences, with around 20% as singletons. This sample's time point: persistent/refractory GD, antithyroid drugs over 5 years with positive TRAb. Researchers made the TCR library from RNA that was extracted from PBMCs. Patient provenance is recorded as an endocrinology department in Xi'an, China. Findings and limits, study-wide: Repertoires from persistent disease leaned toward TRBV28, TRBJ1-2 and TRBJ2-5.

This clonotype was seen only a few times. Its specificity is not known. The germline V and J ends were trimmed by 6 bases and 1 base, with 10 bases remaining between them. CDR3 length equals 14 residues. The chain has TRBV12-3 or TRBV12-4 and TRBJ1-3; D uncertain. The receptor was isolated from a female donor with Graves disease. The sample here was peripheral blood mononuclear cells (PBMCs), taken when the disease was refractory, from a patient treated with antithyroid drugs. In nucleotides, the CDR3 is TGTGCCAGCAGCTTTCAAGATTCTGGAAACACCATATATTTT. It is translated as CASSFQDSGNTIYF.